This T cell receptor (beta chain) originates from a study of T cell changes during pregnancy in multiple sclerosis. CDR1 and CDR2 (germline): MNHEY, SVGAGI. J lost 6 bases, V lost 6 bases, and 8 bases had no gene match. This CDR3 comprises 14 residues. Generated by immunoSEQ multiplex PCR, the TCRdb table keeps only in-frame clones and is missing some. Of tens of thousands of clones in the sample, about 90% were seen once. Sequences were derived from peripheral blood, sampled after pregnancy. This sequence was found in a female donor with multiple sclerosis, enrolled in a pregnancy study. This rearrangement joins TRBV6-5 to TRBJ1-5; TRBD1 matches at 7 bases. CDR3: CASSRNQGVQPQHF. Here the CDR3 DNA reads TGTGCCAGCAGCCGAAACCAGGGGGTTCAGCCCCAGCATTTT.